Relative to its sample, the clone carrying this TCR beta chain is medium-sized. Germline V CDR1 and CDR2: SGHTS, YDEGEE. The ends were cut back, 0 bases at V and 3 bases at J, with 5 bases in the middle. The CDR3 is 13 amino acids. This entry belongs to a study of neurological immune-mediated disorders. TCRdb processed the 5' RACE reads anew with MiXCR; each CDR3 protein has one entry. The sample records over 15,000 distinct CDR3 sequences, over 25% being singletons. The chain has TRBV5-8 and TRBJ2-3; no clear D gene. The sequence derives from a man over 45 with HTLV-1-associated myelopathy (HAM/TSP). The sample was PBMCs. Here the CDR3 reads CASSLEGTDTQYF. The CDR3 bases are TGTGCCAGCAGCTTGGAGGGTACAGATACGCAGTATTTT.